One and the same sample provided the 27 T cell receptor beta chains below, sequenced in a study of Japanese encephalitis immunity and Zika vaccine responses. TCRdb ran MiXCR on the 5' RACE reads and lists one entry per CDR3 protein. Among several hundred distinct CDR3 sequences listed, approximately 4% were seen once. For more than five days, PBMCs labeled with CFSE were cultured with peptide pools at 0.8 to 1 ug/mL each. Proliferating CD4 T cells were sorted unfixed as live CD56-CD19-CD16-CD3+CD4+ CFSE-low cells. Sequences were derived from antigen-activated CD4+ T cells from blood, cultured, sampled during a Zika inactivated vaccine study. These receptors were taken from an adult woman who received an inactivated Zika virus vaccine.

By share, this clonotype counts as large. The chain joins TRBV7-9 to TRBJ1-5; TRBD1 matches 9 bases. Germline CDR1 reads SEHNR; CDR2 reads FQNEAQ (reference sequence). Germline trimming cut 1 base from V and 7 bases from J; bases unmatched to any gene: 2. This CDR3 region has 14 residues. The CDR3 nucleotides read TGTGCCAGCAGCTTAGGACAGGGGGTACAGCCCCAGCATTTT. As protein: CASSLGQGVQPQHF.

Judged by abundance, this clonotype is large. This chain joins TRBV28 and TRBJ1-1, with TRBD1 as a possible D gene (5 bases). Trimming shortened V by 6 bases and J by 4 bases, and 15 bases separated the two germline ends. The CDR3 is 14 amino acids. Germline V CDR1 and CDR2: MDHEN, SYDVKM. CDR3 in DNA: TGTGCCAGCAGCGAACTCAGGGAGACCACTGAAGCTTTCTTT. This translates into CASSELRETTEAFF.

Within the sample, this clonotype is medium-sized (0.01 to 0.1%). V is TRBV6-6 and J is TRBJ2-7; 10 bases line up with TRBD1. Trimming removed 8 bases from V and 2 bases from J; junction bases left unmatched: 6. Germline-derived CDR1 and CDR2 are MNHNY and SVGAGI (reference sequence). CDR3 length equals 14 residues. CDR3 protein: CASGTGTGAYEQYF. The CDR3 DNA is TGTGCCAGCGGCACCGGGACAGGGGCCTACGAGCAGTACTTC.

By its share, this clonotype is medium-sized. The chain employs TRBV18 and TRBJ2-3; 8 bases are a match to TRBD2. The ends lost 5 bases at V and 2 bases at J; junction bases unmatched: 9. The CDR3 extends over 16 amino acids. Germline CDR1 reads KGHSH; CDR2 reads LQKENI. CDR3 residues: CASSTFSGVPTDTQYF. The CDR3 DNA is TGTGCCAGCTCAACTTTTAGCGGGGTCCCCACAGATACGCAGTATTTT.

This clonotype is categorized as large. This chain uses TRBV12-3 or TRBV12-4 with TRBJ2-2; the D gene is possibly TRBD2 (6 bases). The CDR3 has 16 amino acids. Trimming cost V 6 bases and J 1 base, with 15 bases left between them. The DNA for the CDR3 is TGTGCCAGCAGCCCTAGCGTATCCTGGAACACCGGGGAGCTGTTTTTT. Translating gives CASSPSVSWNTGELFF.

This clonotype is labeled as medium-sized. V usage is TRBV28 and J usage is TRBJ1-2, with a possible D match to TRBD1 (6 bases). This CDR3 spans 16 amino acids. The ends were cut back, 3 bases at V and 2 bases at J, with 16 bases in the middle. CDR1 and CDR2 (germline): MDHEN, SYDVKM. The CDR3 is CASSLVTGLPNYGYTF. The CDR3 DNA is TGTGCCAGCAGTTTGGTCACAGGGTTACCGAACTATGGCTACACCTTC.

By sample share, this clonotype is medium-sized. The genes are TRBV30 and TRBJ1-5; D is unresolved. Germline lookup yields CDR1 GTSNPN and CDR2 SVGIG (reference sequence). V lost 3 bases, J lost 0 bases, and 9 bases lay in between. The CDR3 loop spans 14 amino acids. The CDR3: CAWSADYSNQPQHF. The CDR3 DNA sequence: TGTGCCTGGAGCGCCGATTATAGCAATCAGCCCCAGCATTTT.

Relative to its sample, this clonotype is large. The V call is TRBV18, the J call TRBJ1-1, with TRBD1 matching over 8 bases. V was pared by 3 bases and J by 3 bases, with 9 bases of the junction left unmatched. The CDR3 runs 16 residues. Germline assignment: CDR1 KGHSH and CDR2 LQKENI. The CDR3 bases are TGTGCCAGCTCACCCGGGACAGGAGGTGTGGACACTGAAGCTTTCTTT. Amino acids: CASSPGTGGVDTEAFF.

Relative to its sample, this clonotype is large. The genes are TRBV12-3 or TRBV12-4 and TRBJ1-1, with D possibly TRBD1 on 6 matching bases. V lost 5 bases to trimming and J lost 4 bases, with 17 bases between them. The CDR3 runs 15 residues. The DNA of the CDR3 is TGTGCCAGCAGTCCCGGTACAGGGTTGGCCACTGAAGCTTTCTTT. Translation: CASSPGTGLATEAFF.

This clonotype is labeled as large (0.1 to 1%). The rearrangement uses TRBV6-5 and TRBJ2-2; the D is unclear. Trimming took off 7 bases at V and 2 bases at J, with 14 bases between the two ends. CDR1 and CDR2 (germline): MNHEY, SVGAGI. The CDR3 length is 15 residues. CDR3 DNA: TGTGCCAGCACTCGCCCGGGCAGTAACACCGGGGAGCTGTTTTTT. Its protein is CASTRPGSNTGELFF.

In this sample, this clonotype is medium-sized. The chain carries TRBV7-9 and TRBJ1-6, with D possibly matching TRBD1 (5 bases). Germline values: CDR1 SEHNR, CDR2 FQNEAQ (reference sequence). The CDR3 consists of 14 residues. V shed 1 base and J shed 11 bases, with 12 bases lying between them. The CDR3 here is CASSLGQGVPPLHF. In DNA, the CDR3 is TGTGCCAGCAGCTTAGGCCAGGGAGTACCACCCCTCCACTTT.

By share, this clonotype ranks as large (0.1 to 1%). The gene calls are TRBV10-3 and TRBJ1-2; D is uncertain. This CDR3 comprises 12 residues. CDR1 and CDR2 (germline): ENHRY, SYGVKD. V gave up 6 bases and J gave up 8 bases, with 13 bases separating them. The CDR3 reads CAISNTIGGYTF. The CDR3 DNA follows: TGTGCCATCAGCAATACTATAGGGGGCTACACCTTC.

Sample share makes this clonotype large (0.1 to 1%). The rearrangement uses TRBV4-3 and TRBJ2-6; D ambiguous. Germline V gene data show CDR1 as LGHNA and CDR2 as YSLEER. V lost 2 bases to trimming and J lost 1 base, with 6 bases between them. This CDR3 spans 15 amino acids. DNA for the CDR3: TGCGCCAGCAGCCAAAGTGGGTCTGGGGCCAACGTCCTGACTTTC. This encodes CASSQSGSGANVLTF.

This clonotype is labeled large. The J gene is TRBJ2-7, the V gene TRBV7-2, with TRBD2 matching over 11 bases. There are 15 residues in the CDR3. The germline V gene encodes CDR1 SGHTA and CDR2 FQGNSA. The J segment lost 3 bases and the V segment lost 6 bases, leaving 7 bases of the junction unmatched. CDR3 nucleotides: TGTGCCAGCAGTCCGTTAGCGGGGGGGTTCTACGAGCAGTACTTC. Protein: CASSPLAGGFYEQYF.

This clonotype is medium-sized by share. V and J are TRBV6-2 or TRBV6-3 and TRBJ1-1; D call uncertain. The V gene lost 6 bases and the J gene lost 3 bases, with 20 bases spanning the gap. The CDR3 spans 16 residues. Germline lookup yields CDR1 MNHEY and CDR2 SVGEGT. The CDR3 is CASSDPSLPEDTEAFF. The DNA for the CDR3 is TGTGCCAGCAGCGATCCAAGCCTCCCTGAGGACACTGAAGCTTTCTTT.

This clonotype ranks as large. The V and J genes are TRBV9 and TRBJ2-1, with D maybe TRBD2 (6 bases). The ends were cut back, 2 bases at V and 1 base at J, with 7 bases in the middle. The CDR3 sequence is 14 residues long. The V gene's germline CDR1 is SGDLS and CDR2 YYNGEE. CDR3 DNA: TGTGCCAGCAGCGTGGGGGGTTCCTACAATGAGCAGTTCTTC. Translation: CASSVGGSYNEQFF.

The rearrangement joins TRBV4-1 to TRBJ2-3, with 9 bases matching TRBD2. CDR1 and CDR2 (germline): MGHRA, YSYEKL. The CDR3 consists of 17 residues. The J segment lost 4 bases and the V segment lost 4 bases, leaving 12 bases of the junction unmatched. In DNA, the CDR3 is TGCGCCAGCAGCCCCAGCGGTAATAGCGGGGGCTCAGATACGCAGTATTTT. The encoded protein is CASSPSGNSGGSDTQYF.

By share, this clonotype counts as medium-sized. The CDR3 nucleotides are TGTGCCAGCAGCGAGGGGTGGGTCACTGAAGCTTTCTTT. This codes for CASSEGWVTEAFF. The rearrangement uses TRBV9 and TRBJ1-1; D may be TRBD1 (5 bases). Germline V gives CDR1 SGDLS, CDR2 YYNGEE. This CDR3 has 13 amino acids. The V end lost 3 bases, the J end lost 4 bases, and 10 bases lay between the germline ends.

In regard to this clonotype: This likely reflects a read error, since a far larger clone is one base away. This chain joins TRBV11-3 and TRBJ2-5, with D tentatively TRBD2 (6 bases). Germline CDR1 reads SGHNT; CDR2 reads YENEEA. There are 15 residues in the CDR3. CDR3 bases: TGTGCCAGCAGCCCCTTCGGGCAGGAGGGAGAGACCCGGTACTTC. Residues: CASSPFGQEGETRYF.

By proportion, this clonotype is medium-sized (0.01 to 0.1%). V gene TRBV28 combines with J gene TRBJ2-7; D might be TRBD1 or TRBD2, each matching 5 bases. Germline V CDR1 and CDR2: MDHEN, SYDVKM. CDR3 length equals 11 residues. Trimming left V 8 bases short and J 2 bases short, with 7 bases between. The CDR3 DNA is TGTGCCAGCCAGGGACCCTACGAGCAGTACTTC. Its translation: CASQGPYEQYF.

By share, this clonotype counts as medium-sized. The chain is built from TRBV6-5 and TRBJ1-2; D remains ambiguous. The CDR3 has 15 residues. V was trimmed by 2 bases and J by 4 bases, leaving 14 bases between them. CDR1 and CDR2 (germline): MNHEY, SVGAGI. The chain's CDR3 is CASSYGYPGTYGYTF. CDR3 sequence (DNA): TGTGCCAGCAGTTACGGTTATCCGGGTACCTATGGCTACACCTTC.

By share, this clonotype counts as large. This chain connects TRBV18 to TRBJ1-2; weak D call: TRBD1 (5 bases). Trimming pared 1 base from V and 6 bases from J, leaving 15 bases between. Per the germline V gene, CDR1 is KGHSH and CDR2 is LQKENI. The CDR3 is made up of 15 amino acids. CDR3 residues: CASSPRARGRDGYTF. In DNA form, the CDR3 reads TGTGCCAGCTCACCACGGGCGAGGGGACGGGATGGCTACACCTTC.

This clonotype has a handful of counts. The V gene is TRBV3-1, the J gene TRBJ1-2; 9 nucleotides match TRBD1. V lost 4 bases, J lost 5 bases, and 5 bases stayed unmatched. CDR3 length: 14 residues. Per germline, CDR1 LGHDT and CDR2 YNNKEL (reference sequence). The CDR3 bases are TGTGCCAGCAGCCGGACAGGGGAAAGATATGGCTACACCTTC. Translating it yields CASSRTGERYGYTF.

This clonotype was counted many times. This CDR3 is CASSYLDRVYEQYF. The CDR3 bases are TGTGCCAGCAGTTACTTAGACAGGGTCTACGAGCAGTACTTC. The V gene is TRBV6-5, the J gene TRBJ2-7, with TRBD1 matching over 7 bases. This CDR3 has 14 amino acids. The V gene end was trimmed by 1 base and the J gene end by 3 bases; junction bases not matched to a gene: 3. Germline V gene lookup returns CDR1 MNHEY and CDR2 SVGAGI.

This clonotype is large (0.1 to 1%) within its sample. The genes are TRBV27 and TRBJ1-2; tentative D call: TRBD1 (6 bases). This CDR3 comprises 16 residues. Per germline, CDR1 MNHEY and CDR2 SMNVEV (reference sequence). Trimming removed 3 bases at V and 2 bases at J, with 16 bases between. The CDR3 DNA is TGTGCCAGCAGTTTGGCAGGGGTAGGGAAGAACTATGGCTACACCTTC. Translation: CASSLAGVGKNYGYTF.

By share, this clonotype ranks as large. The chain joins TRBV20-1 to TRBJ2-3; D might be TRBD1 (6 bases). Germline CDR1 is DFQATT and CDR2 is SNEGSKA (reference sequence). The ends were cut back, 2 bases at V and 4 bases at J, with 13 bases in the middle. The CDR3 is made up of 14 amino acids. CDR3 region: CSARTSGVPDTQYF. The CDR3 region has the DNA TGCAGTGCTAGAACCTCAGGGGTTCCAGATACGCAGTATTTT.

This clonotype was observed many times. The genes are TRBV6-2 or TRBV6-3 and TRBJ1-1; TRBD1 aligns across 7 bases. This CDR3 has 14 amino acids. In germline, CDR1 is MNHEY, CDR2 SVGEGT. Trimming cost V 8 bases and J 5 bases; bases outside gene matches: 11. The DNA for the CDR3 is TGTGCCAGCGGACAGGCAAGGGAGTGGACTGAAGCTTTCTTT. Amino acids: CASGQAREWTEAFF.